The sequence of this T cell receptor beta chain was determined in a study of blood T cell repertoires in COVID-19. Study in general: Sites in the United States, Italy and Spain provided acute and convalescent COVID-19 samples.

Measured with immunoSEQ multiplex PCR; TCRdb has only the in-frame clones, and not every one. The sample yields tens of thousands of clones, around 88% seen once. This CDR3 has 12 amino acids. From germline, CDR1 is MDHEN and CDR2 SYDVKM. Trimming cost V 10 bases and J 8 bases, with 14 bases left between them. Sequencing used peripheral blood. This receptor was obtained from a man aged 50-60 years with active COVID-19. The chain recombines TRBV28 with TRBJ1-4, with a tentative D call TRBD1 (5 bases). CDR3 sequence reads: CATGIPGEKLFF. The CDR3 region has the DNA TGTGCCACAGGGATTCCAGGGGAAAAACTGTTTTTT.